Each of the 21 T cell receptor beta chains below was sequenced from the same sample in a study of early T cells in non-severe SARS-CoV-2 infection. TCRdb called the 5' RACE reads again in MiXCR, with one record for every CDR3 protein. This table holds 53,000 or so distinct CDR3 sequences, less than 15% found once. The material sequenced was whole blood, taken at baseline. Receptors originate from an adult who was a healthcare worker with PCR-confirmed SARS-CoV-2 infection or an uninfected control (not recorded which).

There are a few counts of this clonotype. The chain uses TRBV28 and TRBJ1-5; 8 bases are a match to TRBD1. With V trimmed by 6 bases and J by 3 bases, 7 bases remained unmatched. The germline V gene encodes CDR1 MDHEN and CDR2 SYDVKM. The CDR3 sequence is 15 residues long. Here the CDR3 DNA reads TGTGCCAGCAGAACCGGGACAGGCCTCAATCAGCCCCAGCATTTT. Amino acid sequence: CASRTGTGLNQPQHF.

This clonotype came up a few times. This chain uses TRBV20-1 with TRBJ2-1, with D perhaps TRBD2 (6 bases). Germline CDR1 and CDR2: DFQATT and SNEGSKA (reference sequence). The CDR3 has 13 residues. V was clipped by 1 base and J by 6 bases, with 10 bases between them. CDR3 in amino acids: CSARVPSVNEQFF. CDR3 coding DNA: TGCAGTGCTAGAGTGCCTAGCGTCAATGAGCAGTTCTTC.

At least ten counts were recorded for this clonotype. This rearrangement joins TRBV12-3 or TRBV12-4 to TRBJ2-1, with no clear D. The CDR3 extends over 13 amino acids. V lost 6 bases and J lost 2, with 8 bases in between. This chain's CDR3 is CASSIYTYNEQFF. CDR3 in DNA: TGTGCCAGCAGCATATACACCTACAATGAGCAGTTCTTC.

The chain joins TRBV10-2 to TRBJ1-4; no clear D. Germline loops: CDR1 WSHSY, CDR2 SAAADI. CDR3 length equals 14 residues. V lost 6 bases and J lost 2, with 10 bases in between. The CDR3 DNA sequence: TGCGCCAGCAGGGATCGTGGTACTAATGAAAAACTGTTTTTT. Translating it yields CASRDRGTNEKLFF.

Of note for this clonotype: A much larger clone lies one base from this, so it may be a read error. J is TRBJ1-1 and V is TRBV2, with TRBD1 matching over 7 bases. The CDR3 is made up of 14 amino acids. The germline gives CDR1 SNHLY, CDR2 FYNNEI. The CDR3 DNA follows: TGTGCCAGCAGTATGCAGGGGGTGGACACTGAAGCTCTCTTT. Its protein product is CASSMQGVDTEALF.

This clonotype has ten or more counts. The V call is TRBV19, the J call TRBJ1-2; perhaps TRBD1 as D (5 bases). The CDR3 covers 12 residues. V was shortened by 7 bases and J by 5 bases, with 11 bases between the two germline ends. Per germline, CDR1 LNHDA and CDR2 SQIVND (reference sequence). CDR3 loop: CASTGVRYGYTF. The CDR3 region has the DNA TGTGCCAGTACGGGGGTGAGGTATGGCTACACCTTC.

The CDR3 coding sequence is TGTGCCAGCAGTTCGGGGGCCGAGGGGGCCAACGTCCTGACTTTC. Its translation: CASSSGAEGANVLTF. The chain recombines TRBV6-2 or TRBV6-3 with TRBJ2-6, with D possibly being TRBD1 or TRBD2 (6 bases each). V was shortened by 4 bases and J by 4 bases, with 11 bases between the two germline ends. CDR1 and CDR2 (germline): MNHEY, SVGEGT. The CDR3 spans 15 residues.

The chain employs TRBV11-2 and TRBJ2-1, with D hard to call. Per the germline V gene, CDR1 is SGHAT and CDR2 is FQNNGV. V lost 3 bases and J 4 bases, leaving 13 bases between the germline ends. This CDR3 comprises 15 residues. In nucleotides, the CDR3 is TGTGCCAGCAGCTTTTCCCGGTCAGGATACAATGAGCAGTTCTTC. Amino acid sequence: CASSFSRSGYNEQFF.

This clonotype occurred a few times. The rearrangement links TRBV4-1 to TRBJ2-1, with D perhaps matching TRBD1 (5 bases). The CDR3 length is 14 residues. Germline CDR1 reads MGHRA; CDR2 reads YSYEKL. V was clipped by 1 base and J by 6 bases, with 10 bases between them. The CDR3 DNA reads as TGCGCCAGCAGCCAAGGGACAATGGGCAATGAGCAGTTCTTC. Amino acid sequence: CASSQGTMGNEQFF.

CDR3 coding DNA: TGTGCCAGCAGGGACAGGGCGGATTCACCCCTCCACTTT. It is translated as CASRDRADSPLHF. V usage is TRBV6-2 or TRBV6-3 and J usage is TRBJ1-6; the match to TRBD1 covers 8 bases. CDR1 is MNHEY and CDR2 is SVGEGT in the germline V gene. Trimming at V came to 6 bases and at J to 8 bases, leaving 3 bases not matched to a gene. The CDR3 has 13 amino acids.

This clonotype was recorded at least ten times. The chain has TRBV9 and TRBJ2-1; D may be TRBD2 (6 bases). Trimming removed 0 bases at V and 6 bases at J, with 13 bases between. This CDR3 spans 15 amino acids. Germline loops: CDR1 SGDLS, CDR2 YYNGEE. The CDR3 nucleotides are TGTGCCAGCAGCGTAGTTGTCGGAGGGGTCAATGAGCAGTTCTTC. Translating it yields CASSVVVGGVNEQFF.

CDR3 bases: TGTGCCAGCAGCCAAGTTGGGGAGAATTCGGCCAAAAACATTCAGTACTTC. Amino acids: CASSQVGENSAKNIQYF. V is TRBV3-1 and J is TRBJ2-4, with TRBD2 as a possible D gene (5 bases). CDR1 is LGHDT and CDR2 is YNNKEL in the germline V gene (reference sequence). The CDR3 is made up of 17 amino acids. V was pared by 1 base and J by 1 base, with 14 bases between.

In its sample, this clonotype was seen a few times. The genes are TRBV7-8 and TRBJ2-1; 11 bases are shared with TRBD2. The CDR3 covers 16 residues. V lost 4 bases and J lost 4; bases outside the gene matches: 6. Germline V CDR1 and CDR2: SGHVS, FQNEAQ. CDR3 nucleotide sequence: TGTGCCAGCAGCTCCCAGACTAGCGGGGTGTACAATGAGCAGTTCTTC. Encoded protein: CASSSQTSGVYNEQFF. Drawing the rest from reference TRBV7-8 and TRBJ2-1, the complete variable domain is GAGVSQSPRYKVAKRGQDVALRCDPISGHVSLFWYQQALGQGPEFLTYFQNEAQLDKSGLPSDRFFAERPEGSVSTLKIQRTQQEDSAVYLCASSSQTSGVYNEQFFGPGTRLTVL.

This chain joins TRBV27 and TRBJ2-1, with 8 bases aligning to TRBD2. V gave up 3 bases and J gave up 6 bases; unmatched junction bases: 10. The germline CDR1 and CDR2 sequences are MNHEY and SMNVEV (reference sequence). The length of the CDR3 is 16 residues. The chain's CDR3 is CASSFASGRGRNEQFF. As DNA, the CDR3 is TGTGCCAGCAGTTTCGCAAGCGGGAGAGGTCGCAATGAGCAGTTCTTC.

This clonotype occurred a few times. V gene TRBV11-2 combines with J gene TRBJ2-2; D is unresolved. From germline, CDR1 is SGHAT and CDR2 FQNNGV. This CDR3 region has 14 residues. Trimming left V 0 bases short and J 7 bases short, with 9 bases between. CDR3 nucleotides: TGTGCCAGCAGCTTAGATCGGGCGGTCGGGGAGCTGTTTTTT. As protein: CASSLDRAVGELFF.

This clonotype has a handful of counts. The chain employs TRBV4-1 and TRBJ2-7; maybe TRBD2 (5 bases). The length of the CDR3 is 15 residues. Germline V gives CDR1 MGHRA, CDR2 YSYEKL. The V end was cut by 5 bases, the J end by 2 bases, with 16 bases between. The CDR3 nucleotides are TGCGCCAGCAGCGAGCTCCGTGGGAGAACCTACGAGCAGTACTTC. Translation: CASSELRGRTYEQYF.

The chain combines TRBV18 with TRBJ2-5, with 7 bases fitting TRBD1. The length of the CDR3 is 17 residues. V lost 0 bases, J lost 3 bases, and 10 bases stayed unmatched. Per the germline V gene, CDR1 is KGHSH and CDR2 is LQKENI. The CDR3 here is CASSPPRGRYSEETQYF. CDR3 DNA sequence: TGTGCCAGCTCACCACCGAGGGGGCGGTACTCCGAAGAGACCCAGTACTTC.

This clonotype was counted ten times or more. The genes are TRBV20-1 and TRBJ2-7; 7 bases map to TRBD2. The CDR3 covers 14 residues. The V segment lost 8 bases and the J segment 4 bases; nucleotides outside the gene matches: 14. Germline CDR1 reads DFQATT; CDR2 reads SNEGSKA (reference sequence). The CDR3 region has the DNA TGCAGTCCGAAATCGGGTCTAGCGGATTACGAGCAGTACTTC. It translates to CSPKSGLADYEQYF.

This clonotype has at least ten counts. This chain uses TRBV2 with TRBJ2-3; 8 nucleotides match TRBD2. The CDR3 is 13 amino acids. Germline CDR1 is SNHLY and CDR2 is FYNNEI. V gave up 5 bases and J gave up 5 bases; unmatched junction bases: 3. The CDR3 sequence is CASSSGRGDTQYF. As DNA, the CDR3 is TGTGCCAGCAGTTCCGGGAGGGGAGATACGCAGTATTTT.

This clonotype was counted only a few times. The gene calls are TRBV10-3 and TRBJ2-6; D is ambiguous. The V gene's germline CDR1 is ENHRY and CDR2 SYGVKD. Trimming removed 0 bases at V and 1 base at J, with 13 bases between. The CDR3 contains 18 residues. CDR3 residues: CAISESSYLTSGANVLTF. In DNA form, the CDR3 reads TGTGCCATCAGTGAGTCCTCGTACCTAACATCTGGGGCCAACGTCCTGACTTTC.

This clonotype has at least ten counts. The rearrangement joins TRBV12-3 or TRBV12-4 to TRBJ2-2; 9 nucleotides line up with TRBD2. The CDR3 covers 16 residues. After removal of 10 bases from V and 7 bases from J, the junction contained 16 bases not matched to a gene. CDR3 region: CATASGTPAFVGELFF. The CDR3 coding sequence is TGTGCCACCGCTAGCGGGACGCCTGCCTTTGTCGGGGAGCTGTTTTTT.